The 27 T cell receptor beta chains reported below all come from one sample, sequenced in a study of spatial heterogeneity in lung cancer. Time point meaning: sample taken at primary tumor resection. No antigen is known for these receptors. TCRdb redid the calling of the 5' RACE reads with MiXCR, one entry per CDR3 protein. Found here are roughly 2,000 distinct CDR3 sequences, 0.9% to 1.2% of them singletons; the top ten hold 21%. Study findings and constraints: Tumor mutation count correlated with how many alpha and beta TCRs expanded intratumorally.

This specimen consisted of lung tumor tissue, obtained at surgery. These TCRs come from a male donor with early-stage non-small cell lung cancer.

By its share, this clonotype is large (0.1 to 1%). The chain has TRBV5-1 and TRBJ2-2; D not certain. The CDR3 length is 13 residues. The V gene lost 3 bases and the J gene lost 1 base, with 4 bases spanning the gap. The V gene's germline CDR1 is SGHRS and CDR2 YFSETQ. CDR3 in amino acids: CASSSQNTGELFF. CDR3 nucleotides: TGCGCCAGCAGCTCGCAGAACACCGGGGAGCTGTTTTTT.

This clonotype was seen ten or more times. Given a much more abundant clone one base away, this may be a read error. The chain couples TRBV4-1 to TRBJ2-1, with D perhaps assigned TRBD1 or TRBD2 (5 bases each). The CDR3 totals 17 residues. Trimming shortened V by 1 base and J by 9 bases, and 22 bases separated the two germline ends. Looked up from germline, CDR1 is MGHRA and CDR2 is YSYEKL. The CDR3 DNA is TGCGCCAGCAGCCAAGCCTCTCCTGACAGTACGAGGGCTGAGCAGTTCTTC. Translating it yields CASSQASPDSTRAEQFF.

In this sample, this clonotype is medium-sized. The V call is TRBV2, the J call TRBJ1-2; D is unclear. This CDR3 comprises 11 residues. Trimming shortened V by 5 bases and J by 2 bases, and 3 bases separated the two germline ends. Germline V gene lookup returns CDR1 SNHLY and CDR2 FYNNEI. CDR3 sequence (DNA): TGTGCCAGCAGTCTCAACTATGGCTACACCTTC. This gives the protein CASSLNYGYTF.

This clonotype was counted at least ten times. V usage is TRBV20-1 and J usage is TRBJ1-2; no clear D. This CDR3 region has 12 residues. The germline V gene encodes CDR1 DFQATT and CDR2 SNEGSKA (reference sequence). Deletions cut 0 bases from V and 5 bases from J, with 7 bases between. CDR3 amino acids: CSAREGSYGYTF. In DNA, the CDR3 is TGCAGTGCTAGAGAGGGTAGTTATGGCTACACCTTC.

This clonotype was detected many times. The J gene is TRBJ2-1, the V gene TRBV12-3 or TRBV12-4; no reliable D call. V was shortened by 1 base and J by 7 bases, with 11 bases between the two germline ends. The CDR3 length is 14 residues. Written as DNA, the CDR3 is TGTGCCAGCAGTTTAGGGACCTGTAGTAATGAGCAGTTCTTC. Translating it yields CASSLGTCSNEQFF.

By share, this clonotype ranks as medium-sized (0.01 to 0.1%). The genes are TRBV5-4 and TRBJ2-3; D unclear. Germline V gene data show CDR1 as SGHNT and CDR2 as YYREEE (reference sequence). Trimming took off 1 base at V and 6 bases at J, with 3 bases between the two ends. The CDR3 extends over 11 amino acids. The CDR3 sequence is CASSLIDTQYF. CDR3 in DNA: TGTGCCAGCAGCTTGATCGATACGCAGTATTTT.

By share of the sample, this clonotype is medium-sized. The J gene is TRBJ1-1, the V gene TRBV19; 12 nucleotides line up with TRBD1. After removal of 11 bases from V and 11 bases from J, the junction contained 9 bases not matched to a gene. Germline assignment: CDR1 LNHDA and CDR2 SQIVND (reference sequence). CDR3 length: 12 residues. CDR3 nucleotide sequence: TGTGCCTCCGGGGGACAGGGGGCAGGCGCTTTCTTT. Translating gives CASGGQGAGAFF.

This clonotype was counted many times. The chain employs TRBV18 and TRBJ1-1, with unresolved D. V was cut by 3 bases and J by 1 base, with 6 bases left in between. Germline V CDR1 and CDR2: KGHSH, LQKENI. The CDR3 has 13 residues. The CDR3: CASSPVRNTEAFF. The CDR3 DNA reads TGTGCCAGCTCACCCGTGAGGAACACTGAAGCTTTCTTT.

Within the sample, this clonotype is medium-sized. The chain carries TRBV5-4 and TRBJ2-5; no clear D gene. The CDR3 loop spans 10 amino acids. The germline gives CDR1 SGHNT, CDR2 YYREEE (reference sequence). Trimming pared 4 bases from V and 5 bases from J, leaving 3 bases between. The CDR3 protein is CASSGETQYF. The CDR3 DNA sequence: TGTGCCAGCAGCGGGGAGACCCAGTACTTC.

This clonotype is medium-sized in the sample. V is TRBV6-5 and J is TRBJ1-2, with TRBD1 matching 7 bases. The germline CDR1 and CDR2 sequences are MNHEY and SVGAGI. The CDR3 spans 14 residues. The V segment lost 5 bases and the J segment 7 bases; nucleotides outside the gene matches: 10. The CDR3 nucleotides are TGTGCCAGCAGTAGACGGGACAGCTTCGCTGGCTACACCTTC. Protein sequence: CASSRRDSFAGYTF.

This clonotype is deemed large. This chain joins TRBV2 and TRBJ1-5; D not resolved. Germline V CDR1 and CDR2: SNHLY, FYNNEI. The CDR3 is 14 residues long. With 4 bases removed from V and 0 bases from J, the gap between germline ends came to 7 bases. CDR3 bases: TGTGCCAGCAGTGGGGATATTAGCAATCAGCCCCAGCATTTT. Translation: CASSGDISNQPQHF.

This clonotype is medium-sized. The chain employs TRBV5-8 and TRBJ2-2, with no clear D. Deletions cut 0 bases from V and 4 bases from J, with 4 bases between. The CDR3 extends over 13 amino acids. CDR1 is SGHTS, CDR2 YDEGEE, per germline. CDR3 DNA: TGTGCCAGCAGCTTGGAGGTCACCGGGGAGCTGTTTTTT. Translating gives CASSLEVTGELFF.

This clonotype is medium-sized. The genes are TRBV12-3 or TRBV12-4 and TRBJ2-3, with D perhaps matching TRBD1 (6 bases). Trimming removed 5 bases from V and 0 bases from J, with 12 bases in between. CDR3 length equals 15 residues. DNA of the CDR3: TGTGCCAGCAGTCCGACAGGTTCTAGCACAGATACGCAGTATTTT. Its protein is CASSPTGSSTDTQYF.

By sample fraction, this clonotype is medium-sized. The chain couples TRBV7-9 to TRBJ2-2; D not resolved. The CDR3 length is 15 residues. The V end lost 2 bases, the J end lost 0 bases, and 7 bases lay between the germline ends. The V gene's germline CDR1 is SEHNR and CDR2 FQNEAQ (reference sequence). CDR3 residues: CASSLTPTNTGELFF. The CDR3 nucleotides are TGTGCCAGCAGCTTAACACCTACGAACACCGGGGAGCTGTTTTTT.

This clonotype is deemed medium-sized. The rearrangement joins TRBV30 to TRBJ2-7; 13 bases are a match to TRBD2. The J segment lost 5 bases and the V segment lost 2 bases, leaving 6 bases of the junction unmatched. The germline V gene has CDR1 GTSNPN and CDR2 SVGIG (reference sequence). The CDR3 runs to 15 residues. CDR3 bases: TGTGCCTGGAGTCCCGGACTAGCGGGGGCAAACGAGCAGTACTTC. This encodes CAWSPGLAGANEQYF.

Relative to its sample, this clonotype is medium-sized. CDR3 bases: TGTGCCAGCAGCCTGGGACTAGCGGGGGGGCCGGGCGATACGCAGTATTTT. Translation: CASSLGLAGGPGDTQYF. The chain uses TRBV7-9 and TRBJ2-3; 16 bases are shared with TRBD2. V shed 5 bases, J shed 6 bases, and the junction held 8 bases outside the gene matches. The CDR3 sequence is 17 residues long. The germline V gene has CDR1 SEHNR and CDR2 FQNEAQ (reference sequence).

This clonotype was picked up many times. The chain carries TRBV29-1 and TRBJ1-2; no reliable D call. CDR1 and CDR2 (germline): SQVTM, ANQGSEA. This CDR3 is 14 amino acids long. The germline V and J ends were trimmed by 7 bases and 3 bases, with 18 bases remaining between them. CDR3 bases: TGCAGCGCTCCCACCGGGCTAGGAGACTATGGCTACACCTTC. It yields the protein CSAPTGLGDYGYTF.

This clonotype is classed as hyperexpanded. V is TRBV7-2 and J is TRBJ2-5; D is undetermined. Trimming shortened V by 5 bases and J by 7 bases, and 14 bases separated the two germline ends. Germline V CDR1 and CDR2: SGHTA, FQGNSA. The CDR3 totals 13 residues. The CDR3 loop reads CASSQGPIGTQYF. CDR3 sequence (DNA): TGTGCCAGCAGCCAAGGCCCGATTGGGACCCAGTACTTC.

Many counts were recorded for this clonotype. This may be a read error: a much more frequent sequence differs by one nucleotide. The rearrangement links TRBV5-1 to TRBJ1-1; D is possibly TRBD1 (5 bases). This CDR3 has 11 residues. CDR1 is SGHRS and CDR2 is YFSETQ in the germline V gene. V lost 3 bases and J 5 bases, leaving 5 bases between the germline ends. CDR3 sequence reads: CASSWGTEAFF. The DNA of the CDR3 is TGCGCCAGCAGCTGGGGGACTGAAGCTTTCTTT.

This clonotype is medium-sized (0.01 to 0.1%) in the sample. This chain links TRBV12-3 or TRBV12-4 with TRBJ1-1; 10 bases agree with TRBD1. This CDR3 spans 15 amino acids. Trimming cost V 6 bases and J 4 bases; bases outside gene matches: 8. CDR3 sequence reads: CASRRRQGASTEAFF. CDR3 bases: TGTGCCAGCAGGAGGAGACAGGGGGCCAGCACTGAAGCTTTCTTT.

This clonotype is medium-sized within its sample. The V gene is TRBV6-2 or TRBV6-3, the J gene TRBJ2-3; 12 positions agree with TRBD2. Germline CDR1 is MNHEY and CDR2 is SVGEGT. V trimming: 6 bases; J trimming: 0 bases; junction bases outside the gene matches: 19. The CDR3 spans 21 residues. CDR3 region: CASSQTSGRTLQLPSTDTQYF. CDR3 in DNA: TGTGCCAGCAGCCAAACTAGCGGGAGGACACTTCAATTACCAAGCACAGATACGCAGTATTTT.

At least ten counts were recorded for this clonotype. Given a much more abundant clone one base away, this may be a read error. This chain links TRBV20-1 with TRBJ2-1; the D is unclear. Trimming left V 4 bases short and J 10 bases short, with 14 bases between. This CDR3 has 12 amino acids. The germline CDR1 and CDR2 sequences are DFQATT and SNEGSKA (reference sequence). DNA for the CDR3: TGCAGTGCTAATGGACGGGTCTTGGAGCAGTTCTTC. It is translated as CSANGRVLEQFF.

This clonotype ranks as medium-sized. The rearrangement joins TRBV6-6 to TRBJ1-4, with TRBD1 matching over 12 bases. The CDR3 covers 16 residues. The germline V gene has CDR1 MNHNY and CDR2 SVGAGI (reference sequence). V lost 5 bases to trimming and J lost 7 bases; unmatched junction nucleotides: 8. DNA of the CDR3: TGTGCCAGCAGTCTGGGACAGGGGGCTGTGGGTGAAAAACTGTTTTTT. The encoded protein is CASSLGQGAVGEKLFF.

This clonotype is labeled medium-sized. V is TRBV20-1 and J is TRBJ1-5; D is perhaps TRBD1 (5 bases). CDR3 length: 14 residues. Germline V gives CDR1 DFQATT, CDR2 SNEGSKA (reference sequence). V lost 2 bases to trimming and J lost 1 base, with 9 bases between them. In DNA, the CDR3 is TGCAGTGCTAGACCGGGACCGAGCAATCAGCCCCAGCATTTT. Amino acids: CSARPGPSNQPQHF.

By frequency in the sample, this clonotype is medium-sized. The J gene is TRBJ1-1, the V gene TRBV6-5; TRBD1 might be the D (6 bases). Looked up from germline, CDR1 is MNHEY and CDR2 is SVGAGI. The CDR3 is made up of 14 amino acids. Deletions cut 2 bases from V and 5 bases from J, with 12 bases between. The CDR3 spells CASSYAGDETEAFF. The CDR3 DNA reads TGTGCCAGCAGTTACGCAGGGGATGAGACTGAAGCTTTCTTT.

Sample share makes this clonotype large. The chain is built from TRBV27 and TRBJ2-7, with a tentative D call TRBD1 (5 bases). Trimming removed 6 bases at V and 0 bases at J, with 12 bases between. This CDR3 region has 14 residues. Germline CDR1 and CDR2: MNHEY and SMNVEV (reference sequence). The CDR3 bases are TGTGCCAGCAGCGGGCAGGGTCCCTCCTACGAGCAGTACTTC. It translates to CASSGQGPSYEQYF.

This clonotype is medium-sized by share. This rearrangement joins TRBV5-1 to TRBJ2-2, with TRBD1 matching 8 bases. V trimming: 4 bases; J trimming: 0 bases; junction bases outside the gene matches: 8. The length of the CDR3 is 17 residues. CDR1 is SGHRS and CDR2 is YFSETQ in the germline V gene. The CDR3 region is CASSPGTGTTNTGELFF. CDR3 DNA: TGCGCCAGCAGCCCAGGGACAGGAACAACGAACACCGGGGAGCTGTTTTTT.